This T cell receptor (beta chain) was sequenced for a study of OX40 agonist ivuxolimab in advanced cancers. Whole-study context: Of mixed ages from roughly 23 to 85 and averaging approximately 60 years, the group was about 80% male. General study findings and limits: Circulating CD4+ and CD8+ T cells showed clonal expansion by week 6 at 0.1 to 3.0 mg/kg. In CD8+ T cells, expanded clones were on average more numerous than in CD4+.

Remarks on this clone: Its antigen remains unidentified.

Repertoires were generated with immunoSEQ multiplex PCR, while TCRdb's copy carries only in-frame clones and drops some. The sample holds around 55,000 clones, approximately 86% seen once. Prior autoimmune disease or systemic immunosuppression barred patients. Sequences were derived from CD4+ or CD8+ T cells sorted from blood, sampled in a trial of the OX40 agonist ivuxolimab. The TCR comes from an adult with an advanced solid tumor such as melanoma, head and neck, liver or kidney cancer.

CDR3 in DNA: TGTGCCAGCAGTTCGACAGGAGCCTCCTACGAGCAGTACTTC. As protein: CASSSTGASYEQYF. The chain carries TRBV27 and TRBJ2-5; D is possibly TRBD1 (6 bases). The J call could be wrong; TRBJ2-7 is a better fit for the DNA end. The germline gives CDR1 MNHEY, CDR2 SMNVEV (reference sequence). The CDR3 loop spans 14 amino acids.